One and the same sample provided the 4 T cell receptor beta chains below, sequenced in a study of OX40 agonist ivuxolimab in advanced cancers. Here immunoSEQ multiplex PCR was the method, and the copy in TCRdb shows in-frame clones only, minus some. The repertoire holds some 43,000 clones, with about 89% as singletons. This specimen consisted of CD4+ or CD8+ T cells sorted from blood, obtained in a trial of the OX40 agonist ivuxolimab. These receptor sequences come from an adult with an advanced solid tumor such as melanoma, head and neck, liver or kidney cancer.

The chain employs TRBV9 and TRBJ1-4; D call uncertain. The V gene lost 3 bases and the J gene lost 5 bases, with 14 bases spanning the gap. The CDR3 is 15 residues long. Germline V gene lookup returns CDR1 SGDLS and CDR2 YYNGEE. CDR3 amino acids: CASSATDAENEKLFF. DNA for the CDR3: TGTGCCAGCAGCGCAACGGACGCGGAAAATGAAAAACTGTTTTTT.

The sample holds one count of this clone. The V gene is TRBV5-1, the J gene TRBJ2-5; D gene uncertain. V was clipped by 4 bases and J by 3 bases, with 4 bases between them. Germline CDR1 is SGHRS and CDR2 is YFSETQ. This CDR3 contains 11 residues. CDR3 in amino acids: CASSIEETQYF. In nucleotides, the CDR3 is TGCGCCAGCAGCATCGAAGAGACCCAGTACTTC.

The chain is built from TRBV6-1 and TRBJ2-6, with TRBD1 matching over 10 bases. Germline assignment: CDR1 MNHNS and CDR2 SASEGT. CDR3 length: 18 residues. Trimming at V came to 4 bases and at J to 0 bases, leaving 6 bases not matched to a gene. The CDR3 loop reads CASSVVRTGGSGANVLTF. The CDR3 DNA follows: TGTGCCAGCAGTGTGGTTAGGACAGGGGGCTCTGGGGCCAACGTCCTGACTTTC.

This clone was counted a single time. This chain connects TRBV30 to TRBJ1-2, with 9 bases matching TRBD1. The CDR3 sequence is 16 residues long. Unmatched junction bases numbered 9, after V lost 2 bases and J lost 2 bases. Germline V CDR1 and CDR2: GTSNPN, SVGIG (reference sequence). CDR3 nucleotides: TGTGCCTGGAGTCGGGACAGGGTGGGGACCAACTATGGCTACACCTTC. Its protein product is CAWSRDRVGTNYGYTF.